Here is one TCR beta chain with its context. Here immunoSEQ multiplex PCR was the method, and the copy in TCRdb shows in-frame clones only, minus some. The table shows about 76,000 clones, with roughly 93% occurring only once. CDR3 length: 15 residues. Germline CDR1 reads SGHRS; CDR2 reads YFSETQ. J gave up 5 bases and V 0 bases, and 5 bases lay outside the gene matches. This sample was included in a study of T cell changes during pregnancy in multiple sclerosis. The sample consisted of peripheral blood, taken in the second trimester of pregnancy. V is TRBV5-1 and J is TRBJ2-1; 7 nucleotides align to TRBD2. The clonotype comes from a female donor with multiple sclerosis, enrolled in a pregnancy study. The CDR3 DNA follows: TGCGCCAGCAGCTTGGAGAGCGGGACTAACAATGAGCAGTTCTTC. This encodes CASSLESGTNNEQFF.